This T cell receptor beta chain was recovered during a study of T-cell reconstitution after alpha-beta-depleted transplantation in children. Unique molecular identifiers were used in preparing the TCRbeta library. TCRdb independently ran MiXCR on the PCR reads; one entry per CDR3 protein. The data contain about 540,000 distinct CDR3 sequences, around 18% of them singletons. Sequences were derived from PBMCs from the stem cell graft donor, sampled from the stem cell graft. The sequence derives from a human donor who donated a stem cell graft to a child with acute lymphoblastic leukemia.

CDR3 amino acids: CASSTRNTGGFTDTQYF. CDR3 sequence (DNA): TGTGCCAGCAGCACCCGGAACACAGGGGGCTTCACAGATACGCAGTATTTT. The chain recombines TRBV5-6 with TRBJ2-3; TRBD1 aligns across 9 bases. Germline V lookup: CDR1 SGHDT, CDR2 YYEEEE. The CDR3 loop spans 17 amino acids. V lost 4 bases to trimming and J lost 2 bases; unmatched junction nucleotides: 11.